This T cell receptor beta chain was recorded in a study of T-cell reconstitution after alpha-beta-depleted transplantation in children. Whole-study findings and limits: T-cell numbers and diversity, one year after transplant, stemmed largely from T cells that were newly produced. Several patients had high TCRbeta diversity at day 60; it came from surviving recipient T cells and thymic progenitors. Two months or so post-transplant, alpha-beta T cells reportedly derived from several hundred expanded graft clones.

As for this clonotype: Antigen: not known.

Trimming cost V 1 base and J 6 bases; bases outside gene matches: 8. The CDR3 is 15 residues long. Germline V gene data show CDR1 as SQVTM and CDR2 as ANQGSEA. Unique molecular identifiers were built into the TCRbeta library. TCRdb independently ran MiXCR on the PCR reads; one entry per CDR3 protein. This table has around 960,000 distinct CDR3 sequences, roughly 29% appearing once. This clonotype originated in a boy under two years old who had a stem cell transplant for SCID, so the T cells may come from the graft donor. This chain connects TRBV29-1 to TRBJ1-3; 8 nucleotides align to TRBD1. The sequencing used PBMCs, mostly from graft donor cells, collected 360 days after TCRalphabeta/CD19-depleted stem cell transplant. In nucleotides, the CDR3 is TGCAGCGTTGAAGGGGACAGGCTAGGAGAAAACACCATATATTTT. Translation gives CSVEGDRLGENTIYF.